This entry lists 15 T cell receptor beta chains sequenced from one sample in a study of metastatic and nonmetastatic thyroid tumors. Thyroid surgery had not been preceded by any treatment in any patient. From the PCR reads, TCRdb re-called clones with MiXCR. The sample contains about 39,000 clones, approximately 20% of which appear only once. Sequenced sample: tumor tissue. These receptors originate from a female donor with papillary thyroid cancer or a benign thyroid nodule (not recorded which). Some clones in this sample may be carry-over from other donors' samples.

This clone came up many times. The V gene is TRBV20-1, the J gene TRBJ2-3; D ambiguous. The CDR3 loop spans 16 amino acids. V was shortened by 4 bases and J by 0 bases, with 17 bases between the two germline ends. Germline CDR1 DFQATT, CDR2 SNEGSKA (reference sequence). The CDR3 nucleotides are TGCAGTGCTACCCCCCTCGGCGGCCCTAGCACAGATACGCAGTATTTT. Amino acids: CSATPLGGPSTDTQYF.

This clone was observed many times. The gene calls are TRBV30 and TRBJ2-1; D ambiguous. The germline CDR1 and CDR2 sequences are GTSNPN and SVGIG (reference sequence). V was shortened by 0 bases and J by 3 bases, with 6 bases between the two germline ends. The CDR3 is made up of 13 amino acids. CDR3 region: CAWSVTNYNEQFF. The DNA for the CDR3 is TGTGCCTGGAGTGTTACTAACTACAATGAGCAGTTCTTC. Full variable domain (missing parts from reference TRBV30 and TRBJ2-1): SQTIHQWPATLVQPVGSPLSLECTVEGTSNPNLYWYRQAAGRGLQLLFYSVGIGQISSEVPQNLSASRPQDRQFILSSKKLLLSDSGFYLCAWSVTNYNEQFFGPGTRLTVL.

This chain joins TRBV7-3 and TRBJ2-7; maybe TRBD2 (6 bases). CDR1 SGHTA and CDR2 FQGTGA come from the germline V gene. The CDR3 covers 14 residues. Trimming cost V 5 bases and J 5 bases, with 16 bases left between them. The CDR3 sequence: CASSQGGQGHEQYF. CDR3 coding DNA: TGTGCCAGCAGCCAAGGAGGGCAGGGCCACGAGCAGTACTTC.

The rearrangement joins TRBV20-1 to TRBJ2-1, with a tentative D call TRBD2 (6 bases). V lost 6 bases, J lost 13 bases, and 16 bases lay in between. CDR1 and CDR2 (germline): DFQATT, SNEGSKA (reference sequence). This CDR3 spans 11 amino acids. Here the CDR3 DNA reads TGCAGTGCAAGCGGGTGCTTTGATCAGTTCTTC. Amino acid sequence: CSASGCFDQFF.

Comment on this clone: With a much larger clone just one base away, this may be a read error. The CDR3 DNA reads as TGTGCCAGCAGTTATTCTAAGGGGCGCAATCAGCACCAGCATTTT. This encodes CASSYSKGRNQHQHF. V is TRBV6-2 or TRBV6-3 and J is TRBJ1-5; weak D call: TRBD1 (5 bases). Germline V gene data show CDR1 as MNHEY and CDR2 as SVGEGT. This CDR3 spans 15 amino acids.

For this clone: The junction does not match germline at one end; this may be a read error. This chain connects TRBV6-1 to TRBJ2-7, with 7 nucleotides matching TRBD1. This CDR3 spans 14 amino acids. Germline values: CDR1 MNHNS, CDR2 SASEGT. The CDR3 loop reads CASSPGTVPYEQYF. The CDR3 bases are TGTGCCAGCAGCCCCGGGACAGTCCCCTACGAGCAGTACTTT.

This chain joins TRBV11-2 and TRBJ2-3; 8 bases are a match to TRBD1. The V gene's germline CDR1 is SGHAT and CDR2 FQNNGV. The CDR3 sequence is 17 residues long. J gave up 6 bases and V 5 bases, and 16 bases lay outside the gene matches. The CDR3: CASSPSSGTGGIDTQYF. CDR3 bases: TGTGCCAGCAGCCCGAGCAGTGGTACAGGGGGTATTGATACGCAGTATTTT.

The sample holds many counts of this clone. Given a much more abundant clone one base away, this may be a read error. Different DNA sequences within this sample yield the same CDR3. The chain combines TRBV4-1 with TRBJ2-7, with 9 bases aligning to TRBD2. In germline, CDR1 is MGHRA, CDR2 YSYEKL. After removal of 3 bases from V and 5 bases from J, the junction contained 8 bases not matched to a gene. The CDR3 has 15 amino acids. The chain's CDR3 is CASSQLAGSTNEQYF. The CDR3 DNA reads TGCGCCAGCAGCCAGCTAGCGGGATCGACGAACGAGCAGTACTTC.

Details on this clone: Germline and junction disagree at one end, which may indicate a read error. The V gene is TRBV11-2, the J gene TRBJ2-1; D is undetermined. Germline V gene lookup returns CDR1 SGHAT and CDR2 FQNNGV. The CDR3 contains 15 residues. CDR3 loop: CASSPPVDFYNDQFF. The CDR3, as DNA: TGTGCCAGCAGCCCCCCCGTAGACTTCTACAATGATCAGTTCTTC. The whole variable domain, filled in from reference TRBV11-2 and TRBJ2-1, reads EAGVAQSPRYKIIEKRQSVAFWCNPISGHATLYWYQQILGQGPKLLIQFQNNGVVDDSQLPKDRFSAERLKGVDSTLKIQPAKLEDSAVYLCASSPPVDFYNDQFFGPGTRLTVL.

This clone was seen ten or more times. The chain has TRBV2 and TRBJ2-5; no definite D call. The germline gives CDR1 SNHLY, CDR2 FYNNEI. V was shortened by 2 bases and J by 3 bases, with 10 bases between the two germline ends. There are 14 residues in the CDR3. CDR3 protein: CASSEPWRKETQYF. The CDR3 bases are TGTGCCAGCAGTGAACCGTGGAGAAAAGAGACCCAGTACTTC.

This clone has ten or more counts. The chain is built from TRBV29-1 and TRBJ1-3; no clear D gene. This CDR3 has 12 residues. CDR1 is SQVTM and CDR2 is ANQGSEA in the germline V gene. The ends were cut back, 6 bases at V and 0 bases at J, with 6 bases in the middle. The CDR3 DNA sequence: TGCAGCGTCCAAAGCTCTGGAAACACCATATATTTT. Translated: CSVQSSGNTIYF.

CDR3 coding DNA: TGTGCCAGTACCGCCGTAAAGGATGAGCAGTTCTTC. Translating it yields CASTAVKDEQFF. The rearrangement joins TRBV6-1 to TRBJ2-1; D gene uncertain. The CDR3 is 12 residues long. Germline CDR1 and CDR2: MNHNS and SASEGT. The ends were cut back, 9 bases at V and 8 bases at J, with 14 bases in the middle.

In nucleotides, the CDR3 is TGTGCCAGCAGTTACACGAGACAGAATTCACCCCTCCACTTT. Translating gives CASSYTRQNSPLHF. The chain combines TRBV6-6 with TRBJ1-6; D might be TRBD1 (5 bases). This CDR3 spans 14 amino acids. The germline gives CDR1 MNHNY, CDR2 SVGAGI (reference sequence). Trimming cost V 2 bases and J 7 bases, with 9 bases left between them.

This clone was seen repeatedly, ten times or more. The J gene is TRBJ2-7, the V gene TRBV19, with D hard to call. The CDR3 is 13 residues long. CDR1 is LNHDA, CDR2 SQIVND, per germline (reference sequence). With 2 bases removed from V and 3 bases from J, the gap between germline ends came to 8 bases. This chain's CDR3 is CASSIRRDYEQYF. The CDR3 bases are TGTGCCAGTAGTATAAGACGAGACTACGAGCAGTACTTC.

This clone was counted ten times or more. This sequence joins TRBV5-1 and TRBJ1-3; D is undetermined. Trimming took 5 bases from V and 1 from J, leaving 7 bases between them. CDR1 is SGHRS, CDR2 YFSETQ, per germline. This CDR3 has 13 residues. The CDR3 spells CASRPGSGNTIYF. The CDR3 nucleotides read TGCGCCAGCAGGCCCGGGTCTGGAAACACCATATATTTT.